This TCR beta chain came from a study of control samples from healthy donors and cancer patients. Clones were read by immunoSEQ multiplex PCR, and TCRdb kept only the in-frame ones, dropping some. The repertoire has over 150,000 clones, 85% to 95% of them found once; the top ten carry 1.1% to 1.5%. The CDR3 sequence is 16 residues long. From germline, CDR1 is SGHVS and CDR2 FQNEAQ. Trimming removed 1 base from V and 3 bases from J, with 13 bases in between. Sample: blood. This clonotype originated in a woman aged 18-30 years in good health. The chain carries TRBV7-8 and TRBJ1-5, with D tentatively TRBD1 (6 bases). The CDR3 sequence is CASSLESGVINQPQHF. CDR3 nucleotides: TGTGCCAGCAGCTTAGAATCAGGGGTCATCAATCAGCCCCAGCATTTT.